Following are 29 T cell receptor beta chains from one sample sequenced in a study of cytomegalovirus exposure and HLA in healthy donors. PCR employed 60 Vbeta and 13 Jbeta primers. Method: immunoSEQ multiplex PCR; TCRdb's copy keeps in-frame clones and lacks some. The table shows 65,000 to 100,000 clones, with about three quarters occurring only once. The sample taken for sequencing was PBMCs. These receptors all come from a female donor in good health and CMV-seronegative.

The chain joins TRBV4-2 to TRBJ2-3; 8 bases match TRBD2. In germline, CDR1 is LGHNA, CDR2 YNFKEQ. Trimming removed 1 base from V and 0 bases from J; junction bases left unmatched: 6. The CDR3 length is 17 residues. For the CDR3, the DNA is TGTGCCAGCAGCCAAGGTTGGCGGGGGGTTAGCACAGATACGCAGTATTTT. As protein: CASSQGWRGVSTDTQYF.

The chain combines TRBV5-6 with TRBJ2-3; TRBD2 aligns across 10 bases. After removal of 4 bases from V and 4 bases from J, the junction contained 9 bases not matched to a gene. This CDR3 comprises 16 residues. Germline V lookup: CDR1 SGHDT, CDR2 YYEEEE. The CDR3 DNA reads as TGTGCCAGCAGCGGCCTTAGCGGGGGGTATTCAGATACGCAGTATTTT. It encodes CASSGLSGGYSDTQYF.

The chain is built from TRBV4-1 and TRBJ1-2; D unclear. This CDR3 has 16 residues. In germline, CDR1 is MGHRA, CDR2 YSYEKL. Trimming left V 1 base short and J 4 bases short, with 16 bases between. CDR3 sequence (DNA): TGCGCCAGCAGCCAAGTTTGGATTGGAGACCCCTATGGCTACACCTTC. This gives the protein CASSQVWIGDPYGYTF.

The CDR3 bases are TGTGCCAGTAGCCCAGTGCACGCAGCCTACGAGCAGTACTTC. This gives the protein CASSPVHAAYEQYF. J is TRBJ2-7 and V is TRBV19; D is unresolved. Germline values: CDR1 LNHDA, CDR2 SQIVND (reference sequence). This CDR3 region has 14 residues. Trimming shortened V by 6 bases and J by 2 bases, and 14 bases separated the two germline ends. Complete variable domain (other parts from reference TRBV19 and TRBJ2-7): DGGITQSPKYLFRKEGQNVTLSCEQNLNHDAMYWYRQDPGQGLRLIYYSQIVNDFQKGDIAEGYSVSREKKESFPLTVTSAQKNPTAFYLCASSPVHAAYEQYFGPGTRLTVT.

The chain is built from TRBV9 and TRBJ1-1; D gene uncertain. Per germline, CDR1 SGDLS and CDR2 YYNGEE. The length of the CDR3 is 13 residues. Trimming stripped 0 bases from V and 4 bases from J, with 7 bases between. The CDR3 DNA reads TGTGCCAGCAGCGTAGGGGAGTCCACTGAAGCTTTCTTT. Translation: CASSVGESTEAFF.

J is TRBJ1-5 and V is TRBV12-2; TRBD1 is the table's D call, not checked against the DNA. TRBV12-2 represents a pseudogene. The CDR3 spans 20 residues. CDR3 DNA sequence: TGTGCAAGTCGCTTAGGAGGGGGAACAGACAGGTTATTTGGCAATCAGCCCCAGCATTTT. It translates to CASRLGGGTDRLFGNQPQHF.

The V call is TRBV7-8, the J call TRBJ1-2; TRBD1 matches at 9 bases. With V trimmed by 5 bases and J by 4 bases, 5 bases remained unmatched. Germline V lookup: CDR1 SGHVS, CDR2 FQNEAQ. CDR3 length equals 14 residues. CDR3 protein: CASSPMGQGYGYTF. In nucleotides, the CDR3 is TGTGCCAGCAGCCCGATGGGACAGGGCTATGGCTACACCTTC.

The chain employs TRBV5-4 and TRBJ1-2; possible D gene TRBD1, 5 bases. CDR3 length equals 14 residues. Trimming stripped 4 bases from V and 0 bases from J, with 10 bases between. CDR1 and CDR2 from the germline V gene are SGHNT and YYREEE (reference sequence). The CDR3 bases are TGTGCCAGCAGCACAGGACACCCTAACTATGGCTACACCTTC. This gives the protein CASSTGHPNYGYTF.

The genes are TRBV13 and TRBJ1-1; a weak D match, TRBD1 (5 bases). The CDR3 has 15 amino acids. Germline values: CDR1 PRHDT, CDR2 FYEKMQ (reference sequence). Trimming took off 1 base at V and 1 base at J, with 10 bases between the two ends. CDR3 in amino acids: CASSLERGGNTEAFF. The CDR3 nucleotides read TGTGCCAGCAGCTTAGAGCGGGGGGGGAACACTGAAGCTTTCTTT.

This chain connects TRBV5-8 to TRBJ1-5; TRBD1 matches at 7 bases. The CDR3 has 15 residues. The V gene's germline CDR1 is SGHTS and CDR2 YDEGEE. Germline trimming cut 3 bases from V and 2 bases from J; bases unmatched to any gene: 5. The CDR3 DNA is TGTGCCAGCAGCTCGGGGACAGATGGCAATCAGCCCCAGCATTTT. Its translation: CASSSGTDGNQPQHF.

This clone was detected only a few times. A read error may produce the germline difference seen at one junction end. The rearrangement joins TRBV28 to TRBJ1-6, with TRBD1 as a possible D gene (5 bases). CDR3 length: 13 residues. The germline V gene has CDR1 MDHEN and CDR2 SYDVKM. In DNA form, the CDR3 reads TGTGCCAGCTACGGGGGGGGGTTTGACCGCTTGGCCTTT. Protein: CASYGGGFDRLAF.

This clone was detected once. The V gene is TRBV6-6, the J gene TRBJ2-7; TRBD2 agrees at 7 bases. J lost 3 bases, V lost 6 bases, and 14 bases had no gene match. CDR1 is MNHNY, CDR2 SVGAGI, per germline (reference sequence). The CDR3 length is 16 residues. CDR3 nucleotides: TGTGCCAGCAGGCCGATAGCTGGGGGGGAACACTACGAGCAGTACTTC. Translating it yields CASRPIAGGEHYEQYF.

V gene TRBV28 combines with J gene TRBJ2-5, with 7 bases fitting TRBD1. V lost 6 bases, J lost 3 bases, and 7 bases stayed unmatched. The CDR3 consists of 14 residues. Germline V gives CDR1 MDHEN, CDR2 SYDVKM. In nucleotides, the CDR3 is TGTGCCAGCAGCCTACAGGGGTTTGAAGAGACCCAGTACTTC. Amino acids: CASSLQGFEETQYF.

The J gene is TRBJ2-3, the V gene TRBV9; TRBD1 matches 11 bases. Looked up from germline, CDR1 is SGDLS and CDR2 is YYNGEE. This CDR3 comprises 14 residues. The J segment lost 3 bases and the V segment lost 7 bases, leaving 4 bases of the junction unmatched. CDR3 protein: CASAGTGGTDTQYF. The CDR3 DNA follows: TGTGCCAGCGCCGGGACAGGGGGAACAGATACGCAGTATTTT.

Comment on this clone: In the same sample, other DNA sequences code for this CDR3. The rearrangement links TRBV18 to TRBJ2-3; D remains ambiguous. Germline V gene sequence: CDR1 KGHSH, CDR2 LQKENI. The CDR3 has 13 amino acids. V gave up 0 bases and J gave up 6 bases, with 7 bases separating them. The CDR3 bases are TGTGCCAGCTCACCACCCGTCCGGGATACGCAGTATTTT. Translated: CASSPPVRDTQYF.

The count of this clone is one. The chain couples TRBV7-2 to TRBJ2-3, with a possible D match to TRBD2 (6 bases). Germline V CDR1 and CDR2: SGHTA, FQGNSA. The CDR3 covers 15 residues. V dropped 1 base and J dropped 1 base, with 9 bases sitting between them. CDR3 in amino acids: CASSLDPSGTDTQYF. CDR3 sequence (DNA): TGTGCCAGCAGCTTAGACCCTAGCGGCACAGATACGCAGTATTTT.

This clone was picked up a small number of times. The chain couples TRBV6-6 to TRBJ2-2; possible D gene TRBD2, 6 bases. The CDR3 spans 15 residues. Trimming removed 9 bases at V and 0 bases at J, with 14 bases between. Germline V lookup: CDR1 MNHNY, CDR2 SVGAGI (reference sequence). The DNA for the CDR3 is TGTGCCAGTAAAATCGGGGGACCGAACACCGGGGAGCTGTTTTTT. Amino acid sequence: CASKIGGPNTGELFF.

The gene calls are TRBV5-6 and TRBJ2-2, with TRBD1 identical over 9 bases. The V gene's germline CDR1 is SGHDT and CDR2 YYEEEE. The CDR3 consists of 15 residues. V gave up 4 bases and J gave up 4 bases; unmatched junction bases: 5. CDR3 region: CASSRGQGRTGELFF. For the CDR3, the DNA is TGTGCCAGCAGCAGGGGACAGGGTCGCACCGGGGAGCTGTTTTTT. Supplemented by reference TRBV5-6 and TRBJ2-2, the full variable domain reads DAGVTQSPTHLIKTRGQQVTLRCSPKSGHDTVSWYQQALGQGPQFIFQYYEEEERQRGNFPDRFSGHQFPNYSSELNVNALLLGDSALYLCASSRGQGRTGELFFGEGSRLTVL.

V usage is TRBV7-2 and J usage is TRBJ2-7; 8 bases are a match to TRBD2. With V trimmed by 1 base and J by 6 bases, 5 bases remained unmatched. This CDR3 contains 14 residues. The germline gives CDR1 SGHTA, CDR2 FQGNSA. In DNA form, the CDR3 reads TGTGCCAGCAGCTTAGAAGGGACTAGGGCCGAGCAGTACTTC. Translation gives CASSLEGTRAEQYF.

The gene calls are TRBV19 and TRBJ2-3; 11 nucleotides align to TRBD1. Germline values: CDR1 LNHDA, CDR2 SQIVND (reference sequence). Trimming took 6 bases from V and 4 from J; bases not matched to a gene: 12. CDR3 size: 17 residues. This CDR3 is CASRGTGGLVVPDTQYF. CDR3 nucleotide sequence: TGTGCCAGTAGGGGGACAGGGGGACTAGTTGTCCCAGATACGCAGTATTTT.

The chain uses TRBV7-8 and TRBJ1-5; 7 nucleotides agree with TRBD1. With V trimmed by 1 base and J by 0 bases, 9 bases remained unmatched. Per germline, CDR1 SGHVS and CDR2 FQNEAQ. The CDR3 covers 18 residues. The CDR3 here is CASSLVPIQGLSNQPQHF. The CDR3 region has the DNA TGTGCCAGCAGCTTAGTCCCTATACAGGGGCTTAGCAATCAGCCCCAGCATTTT.

The chain links TRBV30 to TRBJ1-2; a possible D gene is TRBD1 (5 bases). The germline gives CDR1 GTSNPN, CDR2 SVGIG (reference sequence). The length of the CDR3 is 15 residues. Trimming shortened V by 4 bases and J by 5 bases, and 20 bases separated the two germline ends. CDR3: CAWTPTTLGRYGYTF. The CDR3 bases are TGTGCCTGGACCCCTACGACACTGGGGCGGTATGGCTACACCTTC.

V is TRBV19 and J is TRBJ2-7, with TRBD1 matching over 8 bases. The CDR3 spans 16 residues. J gave up 3 bases and V 0 bases, and 7 bases lay outside the gene matches. The V gene's germline CDR1 is LNHDA and CDR2 SQIVND (reference sequence). CDR3 residues: CASSIDLGTGHYEQYF. In DNA, the CDR3 is TGTGCCAGTAGTATAGATTTAGGGACAGGCCACTACGAGCAGTACTTC.

CDR3 DNA: TGCAGCGTTGAGACAGGGGAGAAATTTGGCTACACCTTC. Its translation is CSVETGEKFGYTF. The rearrangement links TRBV29-1 to TRBJ1-2; 8 bases fit TRBD1. Looked up from germline, CDR1 is SQVTM and CDR2 is ANQGSEA. The CDR3 is 13 amino acids. V dropped 3 bases and J dropped 7; count of bases not matched to a gene: 7.

The chain recombines TRBV4-3 with TRBJ2-3; 12 bases agree with TRBD2. This CDR3 is built from 15 residues. V dropped 4 bases and J dropped 5; count of bases not matched to a gene: 4. Germline V gene data show CDR1 as LGHNA and CDR2 as YSLEER. The CDR3: CASSRKTSGGDTQYF. CDR3 bases: TGCGCCAGCAGCCGGAAGACTAGCGGGGGAGATACGCAGTATTTT.

This sequence joins TRBV5-6 and TRBJ1-4, with 10 bases identical to TRBD1. V lost 8 bases, J lost 5 bases, and 9 bases stayed unmatched. This CDR3 comprises 15 residues. Germline V gene data show CDR1 as SGHDT and CDR2 as YYEEEE. The CDR3 coding sequence is TGTGCCAGTATGACGTCGGGACAGGGGAATGAAAAACTGTTTTTT. Residues: CASMTSGQGNEKLFF.

The V gene is TRBV18, the J gene TRBJ1-2; D gene uncertain. This CDR3 has 14 residues. Germline lookup yields CDR1 KGHSH and CDR2 LQKENI. V was cut by 3 bases and J by 5 bases, with 13 bases left in between. The CDR3, as DNA: TGTGCCAGCTCACCGCCTGATACAGTTTATGGCTACACCTTC. Its protein is CASSPPDTVYGYTF.

The genes are TRBV5-1 and TRBJ1-4, with D perhaps matching TRBD1 (5 bases). The CDR3 is 14 residues long. CDR1 and CDR2 from the germline V gene are SGHRS and YFSETQ. With 6 bases removed from V and 8 bases from J, the gap between germline ends came to 17 bases. The CDR3 spells CASTGGVAEEKLFF. CDR3 in DNA: TGCGCCAGCACCGGAGGGGTTGCTGAGGAAAAACTGTTTTTT.

The chain's CDR3 is CASSQRTGGGHYGYTF. The CDR3 coding sequence is TGTGCCAGCAGCCAGAGGACAGGTGGGGGCCACTATGGCTACACCTTC. V and J are TRBV14 and TRBJ1-2; 7 bases agree with TRBD1. CDR3 size: 16 residues. CDR1 is SGHDN, CDR2 FVKESK, per germline. The J segment lost 3 bases and the V segment lost 3 bases, leaving 10 bases of the junction unmatched.